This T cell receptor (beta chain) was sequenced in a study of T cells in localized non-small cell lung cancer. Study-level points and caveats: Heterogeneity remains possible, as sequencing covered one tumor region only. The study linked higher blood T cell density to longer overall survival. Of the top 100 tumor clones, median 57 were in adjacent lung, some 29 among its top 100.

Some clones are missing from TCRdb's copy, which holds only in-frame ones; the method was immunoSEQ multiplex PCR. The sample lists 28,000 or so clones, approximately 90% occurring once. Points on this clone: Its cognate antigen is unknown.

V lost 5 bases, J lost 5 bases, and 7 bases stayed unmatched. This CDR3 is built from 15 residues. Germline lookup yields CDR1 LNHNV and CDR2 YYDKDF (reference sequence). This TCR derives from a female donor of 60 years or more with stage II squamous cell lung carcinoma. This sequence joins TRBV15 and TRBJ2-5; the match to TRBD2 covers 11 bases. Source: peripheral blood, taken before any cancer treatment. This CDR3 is CATSLRTSGWETQYF. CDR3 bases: TGTGCCACCAGCTTGCGGACTAGCGGGTGGGAGACCCAGTACTTC.